These 7 T cell receptor beta chains came from one sample sequenced in a study of blood T cell repertoires in COVID-19. Clones were sequenced by immunoSEQ multiplex PCR, and TCRdb holds only the in-frame ones, with some missing. The table records 150,000 or so clones, around 89% of them present only once. Sequences were obtained from peripheral blood. The receptor source for this set is a man aged 18 to 29 with COVID-19, enrolled during active disease.

V gene TRBV7-6 combines with J gene TRBJ2-7, with a weak D call TRBD2 (5 bases). This CDR3 is 16 amino acids long. Trimming cost V 1 base and J 3 bases, with 16 bases left between them. CDR1 is SGHVS and CDR2 is FNYEAQ in the germline V gene. CDR3 protein: CASSLDYGGEGYEQYF. The CDR3 DNA sequence: TGTGCCAGCAGCTTAGATTACGGCGGAGAGGGCTACGAGCAGTACTTC.

CDR3 DNA: TGTGCCAGCAGCTTATTCACAGGAATAATCTACAATGAGCAGTTCTTC. It encodes CASSLFTGIIYNEQFF. The gene calls are TRBV7-8 and TRBJ2-1; maybe TRBD1 (5 bases). Germline V gene data show CDR1 as SGHVS and CDR2 as FQNEAQ. The length of the CDR3 is 16 residues. V was shortened by 2 bases and J by 3 bases, with 14 bases between the two germline ends. Full variable domain (rest looked up from reference TRBV7-8 and TRBJ2-1): GAGVSQSPRYKVAKRGQDVALRCDPISGHVSLFWYQQALGQGPEFLTYFQNEAQLDKSGLPSDRFFAERPEGSVSTLKIQRTQQEDSAVYLCASSLFTGIIYNEQFFGPGTRLTVL.

The chain joins TRBV28 to TRBJ1-6; 8 nucleotides line up with TRBD1. The CDR3 runs 15 residues. Germline values: CDR1 MDHEN, CDR2 SYDVKM. J lost 4 bases, V lost 3 bases, and 2 bases had no gene match. CDR3 sequence (DNA): TGTGCCAGCAGTTTGCACAGGGGGTATAATTCACCCCTCCACTTT. It specifies CASSLHRGYNSPLHF.

This clone has only one observation. CDR3 sequence: CASSLASEQFF. The CDR3 DNA sequence: TGTGCCAGCAGTTTAGCGAGTGAGCAGTTCTTC. This chain uses TRBV27 with TRBJ2-1; no firm D call. Germline loops: CDR1 MNHEY, CDR2 SMNVEV (reference sequence). The ends were cut back, 2 bases at V and 9 bases at J, with 5 bases in the middle. The CDR3 spans 11 residues.

J is TRBJ2-7 and V is TRBV4-3, with TRBD1 as a possible D gene (6 bases). CDR1 and CDR2 from the germline V gene are LGHNA and YSLEER. Trimming removed 0 bases at V and 7 bases at J, with 16 bases between. This CDR3 is 15 amino acids long. The CDR3 coding sequence is TGCGCCAGCAGCCAAGATCTCTGGGGGCGAGGAGAGCAGTACTTC. Its translation: CASSQDLWGRGEQYF.

The rearrangement uses TRBV18 and TRBJ2-1, with 7 bases that match TRBD1. CDR1 is KGHSH, CDR2 LQKENI, per germline. This CDR3 has 16 amino acids. V gave up 0 bases and J gave up 9 bases; unmatched junction bases: 11. The DNA for the CDR3 is TGTGCCAGCTCACCACCGCAGGGGGTGGATTGGGGTGAGCAGTTCTTC. This gives the protein CASSPPQGVDWGEQFF. Full variable domain (missing parts from reference TRBV18 and TRBJ2-1): NAGVMQNPRHLVRRRGQEARLRCSPMKGHSHVYWYRQLPEEGLKFMVYLQKENIIDESGMPKERFSAEFPKEGPSILRIQQVVRGDSAAYFCASSPPQGVDWGEQFFGPGTRLTVL.

The rearrangement uses TRBV29-1 and TRBJ2-7, with D tentatively TRBD1 (5 bases). This CDR3 region has 12 residues. From germline, CDR1 is SQVTM and CDR2 ANQGSEA. Trimming took off 8 bases at V and 5 bases at J, with 16 bases between the two ends. CDR3 sequence: CSIDRGRDEQYF. CDR3 coding DNA: TGCAGCATAGATAGGGGTAGGGACGAGCAGTACTTC.